These T cell receptor beta chains were read from a single sample in a study of low-dose radiotherapy and immunotherapy resistance in tumors. TCRdb reprocessed the reads via MiXCR and lists one record per CDR3 protein. The table lists 35,000 to 45,000 distinct CDR3 sequences, roughly 28% of them singletons. Sequences were derived from PBMCs, sampled before treatment. These receptor sequences come from a male donor with gallbladder cancer. The CDR3 runs from the conserved cysteine through the conserved F or W. The D gene is left open where the match is weak. Clone size is stated in some rows and not others, as once, few, many or a class when expanded.

cdr3_length,v_call,clone_size,d_call,j_call,cdr3_nt,cdr3_aa
12,TRBV7-2,many,.,TRBJ2-5,TGTGCCAGCAGCTTAGGGGTGGAGACCCAGTACTTC,CASSLGVETQYF
18,TRBV15,.,.,TRBJ2-2,.,CATSSGREPTGELFFFFF
13,TRBV29-1,.,.,TRBJ2-5,TGCAGCGTTGAAGAGCTAGCTGGGGAGACCCAGTACTTC,CSVEELAGETQYF
14,TRBV28,many,.,TRBJ1-3,TGTGCCAGCAGTAGGGACTCCTCTGGAAACACCATATATTTT,CASSRDSSGNTIYF
14,TRBV7-2,many,.,TRBJ2-3,TGTGCCAGCAGCCCAAAGACTTGGGCAGATACGCAGTATTTT,CASSPKTWADTQYF
14,TRBV4-2,.,.,TRBJ2-7,TGTGCCAGCAGCCAGTCCGGGAGTACGTACGAGCAGTACTTC,CASSQSGSTYEQYF
15,TRBV5-1,medium-sized,TRBD2,TRBJ2-1,TGCGCCAGCAGCTTGGGTCTAGCGGGAGATGATGAGCAGTTCTTC,CASSLGLAGDDEQFF
13,TRBV11-2,many,.,TRBJ2-2,TGTGCCAGCAGCTTAGTAGGTGCCGGGGAGCTGTTTTTT,CASSLVGAGELFF
17,TRBV12-3/TRBV12-4,many,.,TRBJ2-3,TGTGCCAGCAGACCCCCCGCGGGAATGGGCACACAAGATACGCAGTATTTT,CASRPPAGMGTQDTQYF
16,TRBV19,.,.,TRBJ2-1,TGTGCCAGTAGTATAGTTCGAACAACTGGGGACAATGAGCAGTTCTTC,CASSIVRTTGDNEQFF
12,TRBV28,many,.,TRBJ2-2,TGTGCCAGCAGTTTCGGGACCGGGGAGCTGTTTTTT,CASSFGTGELFF
15,TRBV2,many,.,TRBJ2-1,TGTGCCAGCAGTGAAGTGCCGGGGGCTAGGAATGAGCAGTTCTTC,CASSEVPGARNEQFF
15,TRBV9,many,TRBD2,TRBJ2-1,TGTGCCAGCAGCGTAGATCTAGCGGGCAACAATGAGCAGTTCTTC,CASSVDLAGNNEQFF
15,TRBV3-1,.,TRBD1,TRBJ1-1,TGTGCCAGCAGCCTAAGACAGGGGCTGGGGACTGAAGCTTTCTTT,CASSLRQGLGTEAFF
14,TRBV28,many,TRBD2,TRBJ2-1,TGTGCCACCCACCATGGCGGGAGGAACAATGAGCAGTTCTTC,CATHHGGRNNEQFF
16,TRBV6-2/TRBV6-3,.,.,TRBJ2-2,.,CAIKAGRPTPGSCFFF
16,TRBV7-6,many,.,TRBJ2-5,TGTGCCAGCAGCTTCCCCGGAGGGGAGTACCAAGAGACCCAGTACTTC,CASSFPGGEYQETQYF
11,TRBV7-2,.,.,TRBJ2-5,TGTGCCAGCAGCCAGACAGGGACCCAGTACTTC,CASSQTGTQYF
14,TRBV5-1,medium-sized,.,TRBJ2-1,TGCGCCAGCAGCCCCCGAGAGGGGGGGAATGAGCAGTTCTTC,CASSPREGGNEQFF
11,TRBV20-1,many,.,TRBJ2-1,TGCAGTGCTAGAGTATCTGGTGAGCAGTTCTTC,CSARVSGEQFF
17,TRBV6-5,many,.,TRBJ2-3,TGTGCCAGCAGTTCGGATGGGGCGAGGCTCACCCCCCATACGCAGTATTTT,CASSSDGARLTPHTQYF
14,TRBV6-1,.,.,TRBJ2-7,TGTGCCAGCAGTGGGAATAGCCCCCCATACGAGCAGTACTTC,CASSGNSPPYEQYF
15,TRBV6-5,once,TRBD1,TRBJ2-2,TGTGCCATCAAGACCGGGACAGGGAACACCGGGGAGCTGTTTTTT,CAIKTGTGNTGELFF
15,TRBV3-1,many,TRBD2,TRBJ2-1,TGTGCCAGCAGCCTACTGAGCGGGAACTACAATGAGCAGTTCTTC,CASSLLSGNYNEQFF
13,TRBV2,many,.,TRBJ1-1,TGTGCCAGCAGTGCCAGGTGGGACACTGAAGCTTTCTTT,CASSARWDTEAFF
16,TRBV7-8,medium-sized,TRBD1,TRBJ2-2,TGTGCCAGCAGCCCAGCCGGACAGGCGAACACCGGGGAGCTGTTTTTT,CASSPAGQANTGELFF
19,TRBV5-6,.,.,TRBJ1-3,TGTGCCAGCAGCTTGGAGCTCCGGACGGGGGGCGCAGCTGGAAACACCATATATTTT,CASSLELRTGGAAGNTIYF
17,TRBV11-2,.,.,TRBJ1-1,TGTGCCAGCAGCCCCCTATATCCCGGGGGGCGGAACGCTGAAGCTTTCTTT,CASSPLYPGGRNAEAFF
15,TRBV7-9,many,.,TRBJ2-1,TGTGCCAGCAGCTTGGGGCTAGCGAGATACAATGAGCAGTTCTTC,CASSLGLARYNEQFF
14,TRBV3-1,many,TRBD1,TRBJ2-7,TGTGCCAGCAGCCGCGGACAGGGGGCAAGGGAGCAGTACTTC,CASSRGQGAREQYF
13,TRBV19,.,TRBD1,TRBJ1-2,TGTGCCAGTAAACTGGACAGGGGAATTGGCTACACCTTC,CASKLDRGIGYTF